A selection of T cell receptor beta chains follows, all from one sample in a study of blood T cell repertoires in COVID-19. This table comes from immunoSEQ multiplex PCR, and its TCRdb copy is limited to in-frame clones, with some not included. Of over 35,000 clones in the sample, approximately 83% are singletons; the top ten hold around 30%. The sequenced material came from peripheral blood. The source of these receptors is a woman of 80 years or more with COVID-19, enrolled during active disease. Each CDR3 is given with its conserved first and last residue. The D gene is left open where the match is weak. For some rows the clone size is stated as once, few or many, or as a class when expanded; others skip it.

j_call v_call clone_size d_call cdr3_aa cdr3_nt
TRBJ1-5 TRBV10-3 . . CAISGGPEANQPQHF TGTGCCATCAGTGGTGGCCCCGAGGCTAATCAGCCCCAGCATTTT
TRBJ2-1 TRBV9 . TRBD2 CASSVGVLAAPYNEQFF TGTGCCAGCAGCGTGGGAGTACTAGCGGCTCCCTACAATGAGCAGTTCTTC
TRBJ2-7 TRBV7-2 . TRBD1 CTSSSGTVSEQYF TGTACCAGCAGCTCCGGGACAGTATCCGAGCAGTACTTC
TRBJ2-5 TRBV2 . TRBD1 CASSDTGTGLDF TGTGCCAGCAGTGATACCGGGACAGGGCTGGACTTC
TRBJ1-2 TRBV19 . TRBD1 CASSIGGQGTVGYTF TGTGCCAGTAGTATTGGCGGACAGGGAACTGTTGGCTACACCTTC
TRBJ2-7 TRBV6-2/TRBV6-3 . TRBD1 CASSYDPRQGSYEQYF TGTGCCAGCAGTTACGATCCGAGACAGGGGTCCTACGAGCAGTACTTC
TRBJ2-3 TRBV24-1 . . CATSWGGRDTQYF TGTGCCACCAGTTGGGGGGGGCGAGATACGCAGTATTTT
TRBJ2-4 TRBV28 . . CASRPGGEAKNIQYF TGTGCCAGCAGGCCCGGGGGTGAAGCCAAAAACATTCAGTACTTC
TRBJ2-1 TRBV4-3 . . CASSQDEPSAGKNNEQFF TGCGCCAGCAGCCAAGATGAACCTTCGGCGGGTAAGAACAATGAGCAGTTCTTC
TRBJ2-1 TRBV3-1/TRBV3-2 once TRBD2 CASSILAAAYNEQFF TGTGCCAGCAGCATACTAGCGGCTGCCTACAATGAGCAGTTCTTC
TRBJ2-2 TRBV5-1 . TRBD2 CASSSGGGGPAGELFF TGCGCCAGCAGCTCCGGGGGGGGAGGCCCTGCAGGGGAGCTGTTTTTT
TRBJ2-1 TRBV24-1 . TRBD2 CATSAPSGGRGYNEQFF TGTGCCACCAGTGCACCCTCGGGCGGGAGGGGCTACAATGAGCAGTTCTTC
TRBJ1-1 TRBV5-1 . . CASSSGQNTEAFF TGCGCCAGCAGCTCCGGACAAAACACTGAAGCTTTCTTT
TRBJ2-3 TRBV4-2 . TRBD2 CASSQAPGLAGGDTQYF TGTGCCAGCAGCCAAGCCCCGGGACTAGCGGGAGGGGATACGCAGTATTTT
TRBJ1-5 TRBV5-5 . TRBD1 CASSLGRGTNQPQHF TGTGCCAGCAGCTTGGGCAGGGGGACTAATCAGCCCCAGCATTTT
TRBJ2-7 TRBV18 . TRBD1 CASSPRGQDYEQYF TGTGCCAGCTCACCACGGGGACAGGACTACGAGCAGTACTTC
TRBJ2-5 TRBV6-2/TRBV6-3 . . CASSYLDRPRTQYF TGTGCCAGCAGTTACCTGGACAGACCCAGGACCCAGTACTTC